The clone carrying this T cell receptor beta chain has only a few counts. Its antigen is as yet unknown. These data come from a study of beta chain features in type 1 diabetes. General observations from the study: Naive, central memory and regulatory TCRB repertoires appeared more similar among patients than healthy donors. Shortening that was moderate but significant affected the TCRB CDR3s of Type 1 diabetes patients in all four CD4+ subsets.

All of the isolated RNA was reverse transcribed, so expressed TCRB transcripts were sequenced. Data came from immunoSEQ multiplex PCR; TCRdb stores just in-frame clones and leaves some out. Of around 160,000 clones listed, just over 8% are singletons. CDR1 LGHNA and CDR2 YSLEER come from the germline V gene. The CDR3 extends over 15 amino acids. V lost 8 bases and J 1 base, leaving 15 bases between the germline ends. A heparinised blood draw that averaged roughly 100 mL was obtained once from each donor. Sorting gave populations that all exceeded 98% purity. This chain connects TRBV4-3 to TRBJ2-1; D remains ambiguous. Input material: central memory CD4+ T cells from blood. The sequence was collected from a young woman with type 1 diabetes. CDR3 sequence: CASSYEAPSYNEQFF. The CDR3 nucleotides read TGCGCCAGCTCATACGAAGCACCTTCCTACAATGAGCAGTTCTTC.